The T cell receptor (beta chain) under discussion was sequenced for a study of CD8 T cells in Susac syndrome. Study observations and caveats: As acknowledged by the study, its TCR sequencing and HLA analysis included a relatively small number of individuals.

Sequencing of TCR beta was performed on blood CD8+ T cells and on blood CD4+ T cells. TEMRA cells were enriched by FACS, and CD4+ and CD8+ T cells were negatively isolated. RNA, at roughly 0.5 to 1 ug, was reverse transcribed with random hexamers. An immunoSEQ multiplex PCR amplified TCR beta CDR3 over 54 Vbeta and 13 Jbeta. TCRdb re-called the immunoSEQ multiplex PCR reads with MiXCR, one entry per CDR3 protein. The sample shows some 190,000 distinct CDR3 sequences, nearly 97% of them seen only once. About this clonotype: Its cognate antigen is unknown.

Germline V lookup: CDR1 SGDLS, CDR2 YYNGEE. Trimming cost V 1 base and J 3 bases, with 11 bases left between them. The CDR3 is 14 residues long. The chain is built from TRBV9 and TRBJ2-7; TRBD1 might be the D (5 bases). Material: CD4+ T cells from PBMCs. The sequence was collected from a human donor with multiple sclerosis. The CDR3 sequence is CASSVLEQGYEQYF. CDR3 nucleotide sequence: TGTGCCAGCAGCGTATTGGAGCAGGGCTACGAGCAGTACTTC.